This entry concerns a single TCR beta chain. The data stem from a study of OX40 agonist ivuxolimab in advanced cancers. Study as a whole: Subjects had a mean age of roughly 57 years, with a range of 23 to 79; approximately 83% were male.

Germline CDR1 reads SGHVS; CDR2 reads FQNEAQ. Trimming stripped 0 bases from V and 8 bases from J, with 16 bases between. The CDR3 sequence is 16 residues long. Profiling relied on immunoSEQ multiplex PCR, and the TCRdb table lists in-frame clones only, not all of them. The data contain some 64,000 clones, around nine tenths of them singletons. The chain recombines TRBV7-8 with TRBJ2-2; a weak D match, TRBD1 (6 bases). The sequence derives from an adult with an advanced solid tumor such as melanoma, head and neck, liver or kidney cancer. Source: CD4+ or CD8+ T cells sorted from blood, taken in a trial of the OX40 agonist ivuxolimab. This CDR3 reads CASSLAVADTGGELFF. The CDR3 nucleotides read TGTGCCAGCAGCTTAGCGGTGGCAGATACAGGGGGGGAGCTGTTTTTT.